A single T cell receptor beta chain is shown here with its context. This CDR3 has 14 amino acids. V shed 4 bases, J shed 6 bases, and the junction held 3 bases outside the gene matches. CDR1 and CDR2 from the germline V gene are SGDLS and YYNGEE. Method: immunoSEQ multiplex PCR; TCRdb's copy keeps in-frame clones and lacks some. The sample consists of around 150,000 clones, approximately 94% of them appearing once. The data derive from a study of control samples from healthy donors and cancer patients. Sequenced input: blood. The chain links TRBV9 to TRBJ2-1, with 11 bases aligning to TRBD2. The clonotype comes from a woman aged 40 to 50 in good health. DNA of the CDR3: TGTGCCAGCAGCCCGGGACTAGCGGCCAATGAGCAGTTCTTC. Translation gives CASSPGLAANEQFF. Filled out from reference TRBV9 and TRBJ2-1, the complete variable domain reads DSGVTQTPKHLITATGQRVTLRCSPRSGDLSVYWYQQSLDQGLQFLIQYYNGEERAKGNILERFSAQQFPDLHSELNLSSLELGDSALYFCASSPGLAANEQFFGPGTRLTVL.